A selection of T cell receptor beta chains follows, all from one sample in a study of beta chain features in type 1 diabetes. Clones were read by immunoSEQ multiplex PCR, and TCRdb kept only the in-frame ones, dropping some. Among 150,000 to 190,000 clones listed, under 13% were seen once. Material for sequencing was central memory CD4+ T cells from blood. The receptor set was obtained from a man aged 25-45 years with type 1 diabetes. Both conserved end residues are part of each CDR3. The D gene is left open where the match is weak. Some rows mark clone size as missing; the rest say once, few, many or name a class of expanded clone.

j_call,v_call,d_call,clone_size,cdr3_aa,cdr3_nt
TRBJ2-5,TRBV10-3,-,few,CAIGQGFQETQYF,TGTGCCATCGGCCAGGGGTTTCAAGAGACCCAGTACTTC
TRBJ2-5,TRBV14,-,-,CASSTGLLELYQETQYF,TGTGCCAGCAGCACCGGTCTTCTAGAGCTGTACCAAGAGACCCAGTACTTC
TRBJ2-5,TRBV11-2,TRBD1,few,CASSRDREETQYF,TGTGCCAGCAGCCGCGACAGGGAAGAGACCCAGTACTTC
TRBJ1-2,TRBV15,TRBD1,few,CATSRATGESYGYTF,TGTGCCACCAGCAGAGCGACAGGGGAGTCCTATGGCTACACCTTC
TRBJ2-2,TRBV2,TRBD2,few,CASRRLAGEFGELFF,TGTGCCAGCAGAAGACTAGCGGGAGAGTTCGGGGAGCTGTTTTTT
TRBJ2-1,TRBV19,-,few,CASSSQASGVEQFF,TGTGCCAGTAGCTCCCAGGCATCCGGGGTTGAGCAGTTCTTC
TRBJ1-5,TRBV2,-,-,CASSENQGSQPQHF,TGTGCCAGCAGTGAAAATCAGGGGAGCCAGCCCCAGCATTTT
TRBJ1-2,TRBV6-5,-,-,CASRTGAFYGYTF,TGTGCCAGCAGGACAGGCGCTTTTTATGGCTACACCTTC
TRBJ1-4,TRBV5-6,-,-,CASSLLQDGKLFF,TGTGCCAGCAGCTTACTACAGGATGGAAAACTGTTTTTT
TRBJ2-3,TRBV6-5,TRBD2,few,CASKREGHTDTQYF,TGTGCCAGCAAGCGGGAGGGCCATACAGATACGCAGTATTTT
TRBJ2-5,TRBV4-2,TRBD1,-,CASSQDPSGGETQYF,TGTGCCAGCAGCCAAGACCCATCAGGGGGAGAGACCCAGTACTTC
TRBJ2-5,TRBV6-6,TRBD2,few,CAISEREETQYF,TGTGCCATCAGTGAGCGGGAGGAGACCCAGTACTTC
TRBJ2-2,TRBV15,TRBD2,-,CATNPARRLAGGPDTGELFF,TGTGCCACCAACCCGGCACGCAGACTAGCGGGAGGGCCGGACACCGGGGAGCTGTTTTTT
TRBJ2-7,TRBV5-1,TRBD2,-,CASSFFAGAREQYF,TGCGCCAGCAGCTTCTTCGCGGGAGCGCGAGAGCAGTACTTC
TRBJ1-2,TRBV20-1,-,-,CSGVYYGYTF,TGCAGTGGAGTGTACTATGGCTACACCTTC
TRBJ1-4,TRBV18,-,-,CASSAGSGGEKLFF,TGTGCCAGCTCAGCCGGGAGTGGAGGTGAAAAACTGTTTTTT
TRBJ2-3,TRBV19,-,-,CASRGGRADTQYF,TGTGCCAGTAGAGGGGGAAGAGCAGATACGCAGTATTTT
TRBJ1-2,TRBV7-2,TRBD1,few,CASSLPGGYGYTF,TGTGCCAGCAGCTTACCAGGGGGCTATGGCTACACCTTC
TRBJ1-1,TRBV5-1,-,few,CASSPVDRYTEAFF,TGCGCCAGCAGCCCCGTAGACAGATACACTGAAGCTTTCTTT
TRBJ2-3,TRBV7-3,-,-,CASSRDWGDTQYF,TGTGCCAGCAGCCGGGACTGGGGCGATACGCAGTATTTT
TRBJ1-4,TRBV9,TRBD1,few,CASSLRDSHEKLFF,TGTGCCAGCAGCCTCCGGGACAGTCATGAAAAACTGTTTTTT
TRBJ2-1,TRBV9,-,-,CASSVGGSLNEQFF,TGTGCCAGCAGCGTAGGAGGGAGTCTCAATGAGCAGTTCTTC
TRBJ2-3,TRBV7-2,TRBD2,-,CASSSLAGGPIDTQYF,TGTGCCAGCAGTTCACTAGCGGGAGGGCCTATAGATACGCAGTATTTT
TRBJ2-7,TRBV7-2,TRBD2,few,CASSRTSGSYEQYF,TGTGCCAGCAGCAGGACTAGCGGTTCCTACGAGCAGTACTTC
TRBJ2-3,TRBV7-2,TRBD2,-,CASSLAGGDTQYF,TGTGCCAGCAGCCTAGCGGGAGGAGATACGCAGTATTTT
TRBJ1-2,TRBV20-1,-,-,CSALVYGYTF,TGCAGTGCCCTTGTTTATGGCTACACCTTC
TRBJ1-2,TRBV6-6,-,few,CASSPVVQVVGYGYTF,TGTGCCAGCAGCCCCGTTGTACAGGTGGTGGGATATGGCTACACCTTC
TRBJ2-2,TRBV2,-,-,CATSITGELFF,TGTGCCACTAGTATCACCGGGGAGCTGTTTTTT
TRBJ2-5,TRBV20-1,-,few,CSALSQTQYF,TGCAGTGCCCTTAGTCAGACCCAGTACTTC
TRBJ1-2,TRBV19,-,-,CASSIRPNYGYTF,TGTGCCAGTAGTATCAGGCCTAACTATGGCTACACCTTC
TRBJ2-7,TRBV7-2,-,few,CASSLGRPSYEQYF,TGTGCCAGCAGCTTGGGCAGGCCTTCGTACGAGCAGTACTTC
TRBJ2-1,TRBV11-2,TRBD1,-,CASTLQGYNEQFF,TGTGCCAGCACCTTACAGGGGTACAATGAGCAGTTCTTC
TRBJ2-3,TRBV5-1,-,-,CASSLDGRTSTDTQYF,TGCGCCAGCAGCTTGGATGGGAGGACTAGCACAGATACGCAGTATTTT
TRBJ2-1,TRBV28,TRBD2,-,CASAPLAGDPLGEQFF,TGTGCCAGTGCACCTTTAGCGGGAGATCCCCTCGGTGAGCAGTTCTTC
TRBJ1-4,TRBV28,-,-,CASSLPQGKLFF,TGTGCCAGCAGTTTACCTCAGGGAAAACTGTTTTTT
TRBJ2-5,TRBV7-9,-,many,CASSPTQIQETQYF,TGTGCCAGCAGCCCCACCCAGATCCAAGAGACCCAGTACTTC
TRBJ1-5,TRBV9,-,few,CASSVDGDQPQHF,TGTGCCAGCAGCGTAGACGGTGATCAGCCCCAGCATTTT
TRBJ1-3,TRBV21-1,-,few,CASSPNKAGPGNTIYF,TGTGCCAGCAGCCCCAATAAGGCGGGACCTGGAAACACCATATATTTT
TRBJ1-2,TRBV30,-,-,CAWSQLYGYTF,TGTGCCTGGAGTCAACTTTATGGCTACACCTTC
TRBJ2-7,TRBV28,TRBD1,few,CASSLLGTGHYEQYF,TGTGCCAGCAGTTTACTTGGGACAGGGCACTACGAGCAGTACTTC
TRBJ2-7,TRBV5-6,-,-,CASLRWESGWEQYF,TGTGCCAGCTTGAGGTGGGAGTCGGGTTGGGAGCAGTACTTC
TRBJ2-7,TRBV7-3,-,-,CASSPVGGTYPSSYEQYF,TGTGCCAGCAGCCCAGTAGGAGGGACCTATCCCTCCTCCTACGAGCAGTACTTC
TRBJ1-6,TRBV15,-,-,CATSRDGINSPLHF,TGTGCCACCAGCAGAGACGGGATTAATTCACCCCTCCACTTT
TRBJ1-4,TRBV10-2,TRBD1,-,CATLDRGASTNEKLFF,TGCGCCACCTTGGACAGGGGAGCCTCAACTAATGAAAAACTGTTTTTT
TRBJ2-5,TRBV11-2,-,few,CASSPDWKETQYF,TGTGCCAGCAGCCCCGACTGGAAAGAGACCCAGTACTTC
TRBJ1-1,TRBV10-3,-,-,CAIKGSRGNTEAFF,TGTGCCATCAAGGGAAGCAGGGGTAACACTGAAGCTTTCTTT
TRBJ2-1,TRBV7-2,TRBD1,-,CASSLAGQDTNEQFF,TGTGCCAGCAGCTTAGCAGGACAGGATACCAATGAGCAGTTCTTC
TRBJ2-3,TRBV7-6,-,few,CASSSSTDTQYF,TGTGCCAGCAGCTCTAGCACAGATACGCAGTATTTT